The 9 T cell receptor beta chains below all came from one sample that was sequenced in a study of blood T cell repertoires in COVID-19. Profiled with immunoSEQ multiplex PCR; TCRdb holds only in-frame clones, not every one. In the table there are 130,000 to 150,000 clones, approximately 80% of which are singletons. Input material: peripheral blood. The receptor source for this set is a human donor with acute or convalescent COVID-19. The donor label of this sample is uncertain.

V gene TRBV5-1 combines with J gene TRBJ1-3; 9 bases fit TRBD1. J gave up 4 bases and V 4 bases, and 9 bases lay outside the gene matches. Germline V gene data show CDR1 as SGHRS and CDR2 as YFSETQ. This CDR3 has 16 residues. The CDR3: CASSPLTGGTGNTIYF. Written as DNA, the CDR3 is TGCGCCAGCAGCCCTCTGACAGGGGGGACAGGAAACACCATATATTTT.

CDR3 in DNA: TGTGCCAGCAGTCCCCAGGGATTTCATCAGCCCCAGCATTTT. It yields the protein CASSPQGFHQPQHF. V gene TRBV27 combines with J gene TRBJ1-5; possible D gene TRBD1, 5 bases. The CDR3 sequence is 14 residues long. V shed 5 bases and J shed 5 bases, with 13 bases lying between them. Per germline, CDR1 MNHEY and CDR2 SMNVEV (reference sequence).

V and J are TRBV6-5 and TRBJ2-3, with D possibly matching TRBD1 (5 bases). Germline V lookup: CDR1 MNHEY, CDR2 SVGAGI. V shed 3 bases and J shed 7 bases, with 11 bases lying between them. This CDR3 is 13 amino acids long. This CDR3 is CASSYAPGNTQYF. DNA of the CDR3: TGTGCCAGCAGTTATGCCCCAGGGAATACGCAGTATTTT.

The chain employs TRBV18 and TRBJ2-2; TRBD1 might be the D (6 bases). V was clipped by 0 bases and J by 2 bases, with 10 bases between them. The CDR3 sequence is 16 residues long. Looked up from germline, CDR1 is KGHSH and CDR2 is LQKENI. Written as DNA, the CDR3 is TGTGCCAGCTCACCACCGTGGGGGCCTAACACCGGGGAGCTGTTTTTT. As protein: CASSPPWGPNTGELFF.

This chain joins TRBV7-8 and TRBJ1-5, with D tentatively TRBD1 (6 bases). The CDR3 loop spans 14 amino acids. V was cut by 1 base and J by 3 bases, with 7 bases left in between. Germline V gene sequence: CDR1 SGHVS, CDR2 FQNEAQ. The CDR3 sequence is CASSLGDTNQPQHF. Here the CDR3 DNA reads TGTGCCAGCAGCTTAGGGGACACCAATCAGCCCCAGCATTTT.

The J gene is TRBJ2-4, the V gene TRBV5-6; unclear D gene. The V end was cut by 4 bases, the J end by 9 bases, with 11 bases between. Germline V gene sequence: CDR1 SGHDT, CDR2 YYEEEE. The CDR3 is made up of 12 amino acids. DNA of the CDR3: TGTGCCAGCAGCCGCCCAGCGAGCATTCAGTACTTC. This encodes CASSRPASIQYF.

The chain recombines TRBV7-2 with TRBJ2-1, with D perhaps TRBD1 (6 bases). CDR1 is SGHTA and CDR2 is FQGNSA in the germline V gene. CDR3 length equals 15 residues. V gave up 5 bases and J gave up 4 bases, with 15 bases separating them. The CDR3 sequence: CASSGGPVGYNEQFF. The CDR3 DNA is TGTGCCAGCAGCGGGGGCCCAGTGGGTTACAATGAGCAGTTCTTC.

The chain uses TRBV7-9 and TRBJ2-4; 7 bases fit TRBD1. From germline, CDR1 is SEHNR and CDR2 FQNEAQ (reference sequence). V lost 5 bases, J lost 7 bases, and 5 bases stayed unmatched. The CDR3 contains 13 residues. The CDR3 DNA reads TGTGCCAGCAGCACTGACAGGGAGAACATTCAGTACTTC. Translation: CASSTDRENIQYF. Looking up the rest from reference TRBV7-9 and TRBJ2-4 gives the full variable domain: DTGVSQNPRHKITKRGQNVTFRCDPISEHNRLYWYRQTLGQGPEFLTYFQNEAQLEKSRLLSDRFSAERPKGSFSTLEIQRTEQGDSAMYLCASSTDRENIQYFGAGTRLSVL.

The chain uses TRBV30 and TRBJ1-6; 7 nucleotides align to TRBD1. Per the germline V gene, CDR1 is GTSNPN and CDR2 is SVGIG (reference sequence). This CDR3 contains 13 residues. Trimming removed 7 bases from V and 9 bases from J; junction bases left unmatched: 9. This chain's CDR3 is CAFSTGSGSPLHF. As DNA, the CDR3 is TGTGCCTTCTCGACAGGGTCGGGTTCACCCCTCCACTTT.